This TCR beta chain was obtained from a study of T cells in Graves' hyperthyroidism and ophthalmopathy. Stable Graves' hyperthyroidism denoted no ophthalmopathy progression over 18 months. Orbital computed tomography and thyroid ultrasound, together with serum TRAb and thyroxine and clinical symptoms, were used for diagnoses. PBMCs were derived from 9.5 to 10 ml fresh peripheral blood. Amplified TCR beta CDR3 regions came from RNA transcripts. The TCR CDR3 first-round RT-PCR relied on the HTBI primer set. TCRdb re-called the multiplex PCR reads through MiXCR, storing one row per CDR3 protein. The sample holds hundreds of thousands of distinct CDR3 sequences, around 38% seen once. This clonotype originated in a man aged 18 to 30 with Graves' hyperthyroidism. The material sequenced was blood.

CDR3: CASSTDRPNEAFF. The CDR3 region has the DNA TGTGCCAGTAGTACCGACAGACCTAATGAAGCTTTCTTT. This chain joins TRBV19 and TRBJ1-1; D perhaps matches TRBD1 (5 bases). Trimming removed 4 bases at V and 7 bases at J, with 13 bases between. CDR3 length equals 13 residues. Germline CDR1 is LNHDA and CDR2 is SQIVND (reference sequence).